This T cell receptor (beta chain) is from a study of CD8+ T cells in alopecia areata. Study background: Skin from roughly 6-13-month-old C3H/HeJ graft donors with spontaneous alopecia went to approximately 6-10-week-old female C3H/HeJ mice.

Note on this clone: Antigen specificity is unknown. Gene names refer to mouse genes. The CDR3 goes on 4 residues after the read ends, and that part is filled in from the germline J gene.

The V segment lost 8 bases and the J segment 2 bases; nucleotides outside the gene matches: 3. Germline CDR1 KGHTA, CDR2 FRNEEI. The CDR3 contains 13 residues. Overall study results and limits: Normal skin contains resident alphabeta T cells, and these are also sequenced in scalp samples. Compared with mice, patients displayed less clear TCR sharing, possibly for HLA-related reasons.

RNA, once extracted, was reverse transcribed into cDNA for use as the sequencing template. Sequencing was performed with immunoSEQ multiplex PCR; in TCRdb, only in-frame clones are kept and a portion is missing. This sample has approximately 300,000 clones, each found more than once. A panel of CD4, CD8alpha, NKG2D, NKG2ACE and other markers served to sort pooled cutaneous lymph node cells. This chain joins TRBV24 and TRBJ1-2; TRBD1 agrees at 9 bases. This receptor was taken from a C3H/HeJ mouse with alopecia areata. The MHC haplotype recorded for the strain is H2-k. Sequenced input: CD4+ T cells sorted from a lymph node. CDR3 sequence: CASPGQGNSDYTF. The part of the CDR3 DNA that was read is TGTGCCAGCCCAGGACAGGGGAACTCC.